The 28 T cell receptor beta chains below were found in one sample sequenced in a study of blood T cells in healthy people across ages. A sample-barcoded 5' primer and a J-beta primer mix were used in a second PCR of about 7 to 12 cycles. TCRdb itself ran the 5' RACE reads through MiXCR, one entry per CDR3 protein. The profile shows about 1 million distinct CDR3 sequences, more than 40% of them singletons. The sample consisted of blood. Every receptor here comes from a woman aged 55-69 years in good health.

The CDR3 coding sequence is TGTGCCAGCAGTGAGGCTGAGCGGGCCATAACCTCCTACAATGAGCAGTTCTTC. It translates to CASSEAERAITSYNEQFF. The chain joins TRBV6-1 to TRBJ2-1; D perhaps matches TRBD2 (6 bases). In germline, CDR1 is MNHNS, CDR2 SASEGT. V lost 3 bases, J lost 0 bases, and 18 bases lay in between. The CDR3 loop spans 18 amino acids.

This clonotype was recorded many times. The rearrangement links TRBV7-8 to TRBJ2-3; 8 positions match TRBD2. This CDR3 has 16 amino acids. V shed 1 base, J shed 3 bases, and the junction held 6 bases outside the gene matches. The germline CDR1 and CDR2 sequences are SGHVS and FQNEAQ. CDR3 sequence reads: CASSLEAGGSTDTQYF. Here the CDR3 DNA reads TGTGCCAGCAGCTTAGAGGCGGGAGGTTCGACAGATACGCAGTATTTT.

The J gene is TRBJ2-5, the V gene TRBV12-3 or TRBV12-4; 7 nucleotides line up with TRBD1. The CDR3 sequence is 15 residues long. The junction had 8 bases not matched to a gene; V was cut back by 5 bases and J by 2 bases. CDR3 coding DNA: TGTGCCAGCAGTCGGGTAGGGGGCCAGCAAGAGACCCAGTACTTC. It yields the protein CASSRVGGQQETQYF.

In its sample, this clonotype was seen a few times. This chain joins TRBV24-1 and TRBJ2-3; 12 nucleotides match TRBD2. The CDR3 spans 17 residues. From germline, CDR1 is KGHDR and CDR2 SFDVKD. J gave up 1 base and V 4 bases, and 5 bases lay outside the gene matches. CDR3 DNA: TGTGCCACCAGTGACAGACTAGCGGGAGAGGGCACAGATACGCAGTATTTT. It encodes CATSDRLAGEGTDTQYF.

V and J are TRBV6-1 and TRBJ2-1; D is unclear. In germline, CDR1 is MNHNS, CDR2 SASEGT. V dropped 0 bases and J dropped 9 bases, with 15 bases sitting between them. CDR3 length: 15 amino acids. This CDR3 reads CASSEATQVWIEQFF. The DNA of the CDR3 is TGTGCCAGCAGTGAAGCAACGCAGGTCTGGATTGAGCAGTTCTTC.

The chain uses TRBV7-8 and TRBJ2-7, with D unresolved. The V end was cut by 2 bases, the J end by 2 bases, with 13 bases between. This CDR3 has 15 residues. Germline assignment: CDR1 SGHVS and CDR2 FQNEAQ. The CDR3 loop is CASSLRAITTYEQYF. CDR3 DNA: TGTGCCAGCAGCTTAAGGGCCATCACAACCTACGAGCAGTACTTC.

Only one count was recorded for this clonotype. V is TRBV12-3 or TRBV12-4 and J is TRBJ2-4, with 8 bases identical to TRBD1. V trimming: 3 bases; J trimming: 15 bases; junction bases outside the gene matches: 19. There are 16 residues in the CDR3. CDR3 sequence: CASSLGDRTGTRKLYF. CDR3 in DNA: TGTGCCAGCAGTTTGGGGGACCGGACAGGGACGAGGAAGCTGTACTTC.

This clonotype was observed a handful of times. The chain uses TRBV9 and TRBJ2-3; no clear D gene. The ends were cut back, 0 bases at V and 2 bases at J, with 10 bases in the middle. CDR1 is SGDLS and CDR2 is YYNGEE in the germline V gene. This CDR3 has 15 residues. The CDR3 DNA sequence: TGTGCCAGCAGCGTAGCGGTCCACCCCACAGATACGCAGTATTTT. The encoded protein is CASSVAVHPTDTQYF.

This chain uses TRBV25-1 with TRBJ1-5, with D perhaps TRBD1 (5 bases). Germline-derived CDR1 and CDR2 are MGHDK and SYGVNS. This CDR3 has 13 amino acids. V was shortened by 5 bases and J by 7 bases, with 12 bases between the two germline ends. The CDR3 nucleotides read TGTGCCAGCAGTTCAGGGTTCTTCCAGCCCCAGCATTTT. It translates to CASSSGFFQPQHF.

This clonotype has only a few counts. The rearrangement uses TRBV4-1 and TRBJ2-3; TRBD2 might be the D (5 bases). The germline CDR1 and CDR2 sequences are MGHRA and YSYEKL. V was pared by 3 bases and J by 1 base, with 14 bases between. The CDR3 covers 16 residues. The CDR3 spells CASSHNEGAGTDTQYF. CDR3 sequence (DNA): TGCGCCAGCAGCCACAACGAGGGCGCGGGCACAGATACGCAGTATTTT.

This chain uses TRBV27 with TRBJ2-7; 13 bases agree with TRBD2. The V gene end was trimmed by 6 bases and the J gene end by 4 bases; junction bases not matched to a gene: 6. Germline CDR1 and CDR2: MNHEY and SMNVEV (reference sequence). The CDR3 extends over 15 amino acids. CDR3 residues: CASRRLAGGQYEQYF. CDR3 in DNA: TGTGCCAGCAGGAGACTAGCGGGAGGTCAATACGAGCAGTACTTC.

This chain joins TRBV1 and TRBJ2-1; the table's TRBD1 call for D was not verified on the DNA. TRBV1 constitutes a pseudogene. The CDR3 contains 15 residues. The CDR3 sequence: CTSSPTDPSEDEQFF. The CDR3 DNA is TGCACCAGCAGCCCTACGGACCCCTCAGAGGATGAGCAGTTCTTC.

This clonotype has a handful of counts. V gene TRBV29-1 combines with J gene TRBJ2-1; D is unresolved. Germline V lookup: CDR1 SQVTM, CDR2 ANQGSEA. V gave up 4 bases and J gave up 2 bases, with 12 bases separating them. This CDR3 has 14 residues. The CDR3 reads CSVVWLETYNEQFF. The CDR3 DNA sequence: TGCAGCGTTGTTTGGCTAGAGACCTACAATGAGCAGTTCTTC.

This clonotype was detected a few times. The chain recombines TRBV3-1 with TRBJ2-5, with 8 bases identical to TRBD2. Germline V gene data show CDR1 as LGHDT and CDR2 as YNNKEL (reference sequence). The CDR3 is 15 residues long. Trimming removed 1 base from V and 2 bases from J; junction bases left unmatched: 3. The CDR3 nucleotides are TGTGCCAGCAGCCAAGTGACTAGCGTTCAAGAGACCCAGTACTTC. The encoded protein is CASSQVTSVQETQYF.

The sample holds one count of this clonotype. The rearrangement links TRBV7-7 to TRBJ2-1; 7 positions agree with TRBD2. The J call may be mistaken, given a closer DNA end match to TRBJ2-7. Germline CDR1 is SSHAT and CDR2 is FNYEAQ (reference sequence). This CDR3 has 15 amino acids. In DNA, the CDR3 is TGTGCCAGCAGCACTAGCGATAGCTCCTACAATGAGCAGTACTTC. It specifies CASSTSDSSYNEQYF.

The V gene is TRBV5-1, the J gene TRBJ2-5, with 10 bases matching TRBD2. V dropped 3 bases and J dropped 1; count of bases not matched to a gene: 3. CDR1 is SGHRS and CDR2 is YFSETQ in the germline V gene. This CDR3 has 15 amino acids. The CDR3 DNA sequence: TGCGCCAGCAGCTCCCTAGCGGGGGTCCAAGAGACCCAGTACTTC. Its protein product is CASSSLAGVQETQYF. Full variable domain (remainder filled in from reference TRBV5-1 and TRBJ2-5): KAGVTQTPRYLIKTRGQQVTLSCSPISGHRSVSWYQQTPGQGLQFLFEYFSETQRNKGNFPGRFSGRQFSNSRSEMNVSTLELGDSALYLCASSSLAGVQETQYFGPGTRLLVL.

The chain uses TRBV20-1 and TRBJ2-1; 14 nucleotides match TRBD2. The J segment lost 7 bases and the V segment lost 3 bases, leaving 5 bases of the junction unmatched. This CDR3 comprises 15 residues. Germline CDR1 is DFQATT and CDR2 is SNEGSKA (reference sequence). In nucleotides, the CDR3 is TGCAGTGCTAGCGGGGGACTAGCGGGAGATAATGAGCAGTTCTTC. Translating gives CSASGGLAGDNEQFF.

The CDR3 sequence: CASSQGLGGKWDPDTQYF. The DNA of the CDR3 is TGTGCCAGCAGCCAAGGGTTAGGCGGGAAGTGGGACCCAGATACGCAGTATTTT. This rearrangement joins TRBV3-1 to TRBJ2-3, with a tentative D call TRBD2 (6 bases). This CDR3 has 18 residues. Germline V lookup: CDR1 LGHDT, CDR2 YNNKEL (reference sequence). Trimming cost V 1 base and J 4 bases, with 21 bases left between them.

Written as DNA, the CDR3 is TGTGCCAGCAGTCTGTCGACAGGGGCGAATGGCTACACCTTC. Translated, it gives CASSLSTGANGYTF. The chain is built from TRBV6-6 and TRBJ1-2; TRBD1 aligns across 8 bases. V dropped 5 bases and J dropped 6; count of bases not matched to a gene: 8. The CDR3 covers 14 residues. The germline V gene has CDR1 MNHNY and CDR2 SVGAGI (reference sequence).

CDR3 sequence (DNA): TGTGCCAGCAGCCAAGATTGGACAGCCACCTTC. Translation gives CASSQDWTATF. This chain uses TRBV3-1 with TRBJ1-2; possibly TRBD1 for D (6 bases). The CDR3 length is 11 residues. V lost 0 bases and J lost 13, with 9 bases in between. Germline V lookup: CDR1 LGHDT, CDR2 YNNKEL (reference sequence).

The J gene is TRBJ2-5, the V gene TRBV29-1; the match to TRBD1 covers 9 bases. V lost 6 bases, J lost 5 bases, and 4 bases stayed unmatched. The CDR3 length is 12 residues. CDR1 and CDR2 (germline): SQVTM, ANQGSEA. The CDR3 region has the DNA TGCAGCGTATGGGACAGGGTGGAGACCCAGTACTTC. It encodes CSVWDRVETQYF. The full variable domain, in which reference TRBV29-1 and TRBJ2-5 provide the parts outside the CDR3, is SAVISQKPSRDICQRGTSLTIQCQVDSQVTMMFWYRQQPGQSLTLIATANQGSEATYESGFVIDKFPISRPNLTFSTLTVSNMSPEDSSIYLCSVWDRVETQYFGPGTRLLVL.

The rearrangement uses TRBV4-1 and TRBJ1-2; D is uncertain. V was shortened by 0 bases and J by 5 bases, with 16 bases between the two germline ends. Germline CDR1 MGHRA, CDR2 YSYEKL. The CDR3 length is 16 residues. In DNA form, the CDR3 reads TGCGCCAGCAGCCAAGATCTTGGGTCAGGCCAGTATGGCTACACCTTC. Translation gives CASSQDLGSGQYGYTF.

The CDR3 DNA follows: TGTGCCACCAGCAGAGACCAAAGTTCCTACGCGGTGCAGTACTTC. It encodes CATSRDQSSYAVQYF. The V gene is TRBV15, the J gene TRBJ2-7, with D unclear. CDR3 length: 15 amino acids. Per the germline V gene, CDR1 is LNHNV and CDR2 is YYDKDF (reference sequence). Trimming pared 0 bases from V and 9 bases from J, leaving 18 bases between.

The chain has TRBV15 and TRBJ1-4; 7 nucleotides match TRBD1. CDR1 is LNHNV and CDR2 is YYDKDF in the germline V gene (reference sequence). Unmatched junction bases numbered 5, after V lost 1 base and J lost 3 bases. The CDR3 length is 16 residues. CDR3 coding DNA: TGTGCCACCAGCAGAGGCCGGACAGGTTCTAATGAAAAACTGTTTTTT. This translates into CATSRGRTGSNEKLFF.

This clonotype was detected only a few times. The chain joins TRBV18 to TRBJ2-7; 7 bases are shared with TRBD1. Trimming at V came to 2 bases and at J to 1 base, leaving 5 bases not matched to a gene. The V gene's germline CDR1 is KGHSH and CDR2 LQKENI. The CDR3 extends over 15 amino acids. The CDR3, as DNA: TGTGCCAGCTCACCATCCGGCAGGGGGTCCTACGAGCAGTACTTC. Protein product: CASSPSGRGSYEQYF.

This chain links TRBV20-1 with TRBJ1-4; 8 bases align to TRBD1. The CDR3 extends over 13 amino acids. The germline gives CDR1 DFQATT, CDR2 SNEGSKA (reference sequence). Trimming at V came to 3 bases and at J to 11 bases, leaving 8 bases not matched to a gene. The CDR3 sequence is CSASVTGVEKLFF. CDR3 sequence (DNA): TGCAGTGCTAGTGTGACAGGGGTTGAGAAACTGTTTTTT.

The chain combines TRBV20-1 with TRBJ2-4, with 7 bases identical to TRBD1. The germline V gene encodes CDR1 DFQATT and CDR2 SNEGSKA (reference sequence). V lost 0 bases, J lost 13 bases, and 12 bases stayed unmatched. The length of the CDR3 is 14 residues. CDR3 loop: CSARETGIINEQYF. CDR3 coding DNA: TGCAGTGCTAGAGAGACAGGGATTATCAATGAGCAGTACTTC.

The chain couples TRBV27 to TRBJ1-5, with D unresolved. The CDR3 covers 13 residues. The V and J ends lost 5 bases and 0 bases respectively, with 5 bases between them. Germline values: CDR1 MNHEY, CDR2 SMNVEV (reference sequence). Here the CDR3 reads CASSNLSNQPQHF. DNA of the CDR3: TGTGCCAGCAGTAACCTTAGCAATCAGCCCCAGCATTTT.